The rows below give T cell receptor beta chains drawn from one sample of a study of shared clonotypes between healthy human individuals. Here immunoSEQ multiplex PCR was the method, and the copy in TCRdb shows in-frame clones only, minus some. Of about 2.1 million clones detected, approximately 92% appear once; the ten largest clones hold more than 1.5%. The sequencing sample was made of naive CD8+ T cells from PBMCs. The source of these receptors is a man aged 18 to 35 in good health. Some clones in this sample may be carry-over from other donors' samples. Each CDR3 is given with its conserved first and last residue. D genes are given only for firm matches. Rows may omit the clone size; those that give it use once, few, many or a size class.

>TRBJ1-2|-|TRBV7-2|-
CASSLTGFYGYTF
TGTGCCAGCAGTCTAACAGGATTCTATGGCTACACCTTC
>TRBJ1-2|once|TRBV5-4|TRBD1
CACRPGQGSNYGYTF
TGTGCCTGTAGGCCAGGACAGGGCTCCAACTATGGCTACACCTTC
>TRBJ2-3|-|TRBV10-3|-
CAIIAEYTDTQYF
TGTGCCATCATTGCCGAGTACACAGATACGCAGTATTTT
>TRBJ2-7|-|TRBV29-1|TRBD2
CSVEVSGLAAHYEQYF
TGCAGCGTTGAAGTCTCGGGACTAGCGGCCCACTACGAGCAGTACTTC
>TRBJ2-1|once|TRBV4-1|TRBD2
CASSFQRGSSYNEQFF
TGCGCCAGCAGCTTCCAGCGGGGGAGCTCCTACAATGAGCAGTTCTTC
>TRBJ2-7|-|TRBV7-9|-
CASSLQGTYEQYF
TGTGCCAGCAGCCTACAGGGCACCTACGAGCAGTACTTC
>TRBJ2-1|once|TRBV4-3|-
CASSQDRRGPYPGNEQFF
TGCGCCAGCAGCCAAGATCGTCGGGGGCCCTACCCTGGAAATGAGCAGTTCTTC
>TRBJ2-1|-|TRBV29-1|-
CSVGVSYNEQFF
TGCAGCGTTGGAGTTTCCTACAATGAGCAGTTCTTC
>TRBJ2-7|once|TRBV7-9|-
CASSFGPYEQYF
TGTGCCAGCAGCTTCGGACCCTACGAGCAGTACTTC
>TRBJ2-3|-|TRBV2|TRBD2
CASSEGAGRSTDTQYF
TGTGCCAGCAGTGAAGGAGCGGGAAGAAGCACAGATACGCAGTATTTT
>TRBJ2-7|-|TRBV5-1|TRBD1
CASSLPGQSSYEQYF
TGCGCCAGCAGCCTACCGGGACAGAGCTCCTACGAGCAGTACTTC
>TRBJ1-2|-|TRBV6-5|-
CASSYSKSKGNYGYTF
TGTGCCAGCAGTTACTCGAAATCAAAGGGAAACTATGGCTACACCTTC
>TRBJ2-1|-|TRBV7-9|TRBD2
CASSLPLAGGKGQFF
TGTGCCAGCAGCCTCCCTTTGGCGGGAGGTAAAGGGCAGTTCTTC
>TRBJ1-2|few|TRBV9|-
CASSVGRGPNYGYTF
TGTGCCAGCAGCGTAGGAAGGGGCCCCAACTATGGCTACACCTTC